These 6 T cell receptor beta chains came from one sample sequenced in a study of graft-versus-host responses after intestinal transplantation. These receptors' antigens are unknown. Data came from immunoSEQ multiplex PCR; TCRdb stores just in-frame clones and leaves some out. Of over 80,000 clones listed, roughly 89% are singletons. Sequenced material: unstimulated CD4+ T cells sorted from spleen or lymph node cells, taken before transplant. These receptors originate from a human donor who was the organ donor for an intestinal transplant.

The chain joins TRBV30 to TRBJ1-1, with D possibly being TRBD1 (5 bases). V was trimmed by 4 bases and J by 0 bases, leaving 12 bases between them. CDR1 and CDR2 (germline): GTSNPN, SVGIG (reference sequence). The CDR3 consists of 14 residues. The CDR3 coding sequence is TGTGCCTGGACTGGGGCCCGGATGAACACTGAAGCTTTCTTT. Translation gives CAWTGARMNTEAFF.

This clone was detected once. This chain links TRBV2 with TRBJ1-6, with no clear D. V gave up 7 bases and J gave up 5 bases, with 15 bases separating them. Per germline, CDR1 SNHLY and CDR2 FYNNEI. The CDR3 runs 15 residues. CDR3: CASTRTQINNSPLHF. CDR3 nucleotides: TGTGCCAGCACCCGAACCCAGATTAATAATTCACCCCTCCACTTT.

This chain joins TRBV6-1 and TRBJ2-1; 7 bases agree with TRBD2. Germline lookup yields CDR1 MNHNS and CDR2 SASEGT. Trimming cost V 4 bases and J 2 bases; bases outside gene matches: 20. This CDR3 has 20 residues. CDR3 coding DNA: TGTGCCAGCAGTGTACCGGGGCTTAGCGCTCGCGCGGGGGCCTACAATGAGCAGTTCTTC. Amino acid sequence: CASSVPGLSARAGAYNEQFF.

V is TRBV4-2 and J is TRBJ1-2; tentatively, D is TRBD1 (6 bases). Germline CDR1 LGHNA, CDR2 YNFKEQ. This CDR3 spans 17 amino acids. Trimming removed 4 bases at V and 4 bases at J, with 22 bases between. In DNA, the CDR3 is TGTGCCAGCAGCCGACAAAATAACAGGGACGCTGGCTATGGCTACACCTTC. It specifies CASSRQNNRDAGYGYTF.

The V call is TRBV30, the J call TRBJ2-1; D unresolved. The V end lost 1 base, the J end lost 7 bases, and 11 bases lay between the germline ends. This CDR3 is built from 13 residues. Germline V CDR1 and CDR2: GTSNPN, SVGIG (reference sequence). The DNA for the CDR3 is TGTGCCTGGAGTGCAAACAGTGGGAATGAGCAGTTCTTC. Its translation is CAWSANSGNEQFF.

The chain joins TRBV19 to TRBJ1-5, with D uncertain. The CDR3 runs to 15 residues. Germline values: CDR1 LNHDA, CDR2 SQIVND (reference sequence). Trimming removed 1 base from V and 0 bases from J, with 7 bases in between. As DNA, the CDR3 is TGTGCCAGTAGTATAGCAGTATATAGCAATCAGCCCCAGCATTTT. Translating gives CASSIAVYSNQPQHF.